Listed here are 21 T cell receptor gamma chains from one sample, sequenced in a study of gamma-delta T cells after stem cell transplantation. TCRdb re-analyzed the RT-PCR reads via CATT. The table lists about 4,800 gamma-chain clones, approximately 21% of them singletons, with 3.5% to 4% in the top ten. Sequences were obtained from gamma-delta T cells. The receptors were sampled from a human donor. It is not recorded whose cells these are; they may come from a transplant donor.

About this clone itself: Other DNA sequences of this sample code for an identical CDR3. This chain connects TRGV9 to TRGJ1 or TRGJ2. The V and J ends lost 2 bases and 0 bases, in that order; junction bases with no gene match: 4. This CDR3 has 14 amino acids. Germline loops: CDR1 GITISATS, CDR2 ISYDGTV (reference sequence). In nucleotides, the CDR3 is TGTGCCTTGTGGGAGGGGAAGAATTATTATAAGAAACTCTTT. It codes for CALWEGKNYYKKLF.

This clone was counted a few times. This chain joins TRGV9 and TRGJ1 or TRGJ2. After removal of 5 bases from V and 5 bases from J, the junction contained 3 bases not matched to a gene. Germline loops: CDR1 GITISATS, CDR2 ISYDGTV (reference sequence). The CDR3 is 11 residues long. CDR3 nucleotide sequence: TGTGCCTTGTGGGGGGATTATAAGAAACTCTTT. Residues: CALWGDYKKLF.

A few counts support this clone. The rearrangement joins TRGV4 to TRGJ1 or TRGJ2. Germline CDR1 is EGSTGY and CDR2 is YDSYTSSV. The CDR3 is 10 amino acids. V shed 6 bases and J 8 bases; nucleotides not matched to a gene: 4. The CDR3 nucleotides are TGTGCCACCTGGACAGATAAGAAACTCTTT. Its translation is CATWTDKKLF.

A remark on this clone: With a much larger clone just one base away, this may be a read error. The chain links TRGV2 to TRGJ1 or TRGJ2. Trimming at V came to 0 bases and at J to 0 bases, leaving 2 bases not matched to a gene. The CDR3 is 14 amino acids. The V gene's germline CDR1 is EGSNGY and CDR2 YDSYNSKV. CDR3 coding DNA: TGTGCCACCTGGGACGGGGCGAATTATTATAAGAAACTCTTT. It specifies CATWDGANYYKKLF.

In this sample, this clone turned up a few times. The CDR3 nucleotides read TGTGCCACCTGGGCCCTTAATTATTATAAGAAACTCTTT. Protein product: CATWALNYYKKLF. The chain combines TRGV4 with TRGJ1 or TRGJ2. Germline CDR1 is EGSTGY and CDR2 is YDSYTSSV. Unmatched junction bases numbered 5, after V lost 5 bases and J lost 1 base. The CDR3 is 13 residues long.

Only a few counts were recorded for this clone. This chain uses TRGV8 with TRGJ1 or TRGJ2. Germline V lookup: CDR1 VENAVY, CDR2 YDSYNSRV. The CDR3 covers 13 residues. Trimming cost V 6 bases and J 1 base; bases outside gene matches: 6. CDR3: CATWSLNYYKKLF. DNA for the CDR3: TGTGCCACCTGGTCCCTAAATTATTATAAGAAACTCTTT.

The chain combines TRGV3 with TRGJ1 or TRGJ2. The CDR3 has 16 amino acids. J was trimmed by 4 bases and V by 5 bases; bases with no gene match: 17. CDR1 and CDR2 from the germline V gene are VTNTFY and YDVSTARD (reference sequence). CDR3 sequence: CATWVLDPFDYYKKLF. CDR3 nucleotides: TGTGCCACCTGGGTCCTAGACCCCTTCGACTATTATAAGAAACTCTTT.

A note on this clone: At the DNA level, this CDR3 is encoded by other sequences in the same sample as well. V gene TRGV2 combines with J gene TRGJ1 or TRGJ2. This CDR3 contains 14 residues. The ends lost 0 bases at V and 0 bases at J; junction bases unmatched: 2. Germline V gene data show CDR1 as EGSNGY and CDR2 as YDSYNSKV. Here the CDR3 DNA reads TGTGCCACCTGGGACGGGCGGAATTATTATAAGAAACTCTTT. Protein product: CATWDGRNYYKKLF.

This clone was seen only a few times. The same CDR3 arises from other DNA sequences in this sample as well. This chain joins TRGV2 and TRGJ1 or TRGJ2. The CDR3 sequence is 14 residues long. The J segment lost 2 bases and the V segment lost 0 bases, leaving 4 bases of the junction unmatched. Germline values: CDR1 EGSNGY, CDR2 YDSYNSKV. The CDR3 bases are TGTGCCACCTGGGACGGGCCGGATTATTATAAGAAACTCTTT. It is translated as CATWDGPDYYKKLF.

The table lists this clone with a few counts. J is TRGJ1 or TRGJ2 and V is TRGV3. This CDR3 region has 13 residues. Trimming removed 5 bases from V and 2 bases from J; junction bases left unmatched: 6. Per the germline V gene, CDR1 is VTNTFY and CDR2 is YDVSTARD (reference sequence). The CDR3 coding sequence is TGTGCCACCTGGGTCGGTCATTATTATAAGAAACTCTTT. Protein sequence: CATWVGHYYKKLF.

The rearrangement joins TRGV4 to TRGJP1. V was clipped by 3 bases and J by 4 bases; unmatched bases: 2. Per germline, CDR1 EGSTGY and CDR2 YDSYTSSV. The CDR3 sequence is 13 residues long. CDR3 bases: TGTGCCACCTGGGATTTCACTGGTTGGTTCAAGATATTT. Amino acids: CATWDFTGWFKIF.

Regarding this clone: This CDR3 is also generated by other DNA sequences in the sample. V gene TRGV2 combines with J gene TRGJ1 or TRGJ2. Germline CDR1 and CDR2: EGSNGY and YDSYNSKV. V was pared by 0 bases and J by 10 bases, with 3 bases of the junction left unmatched. The CDR3 has 11 amino acids. CDR3 sequence reads: CATWDGPKKLF. CDR3 sequence (DNA): TGTGCCACCTGGGACGGGCCGAAGAAACTCTTT.

This clone has just a few counts. J is TRGJ1 or TRGJ2 and V is TRGV9. CDR1 and CDR2 from the germline V gene are GITISATS and ISYDGTV (reference sequence). The CDR3 length is 13 residues. With 6 bases clipped from V and 7 bases from J, the junction kept 12 bases outside the gene matches. CDR3 protein: CALWTPGPYKKLF. The CDR3 nucleotides read TGTGCCTTGTGGACACCAGGGCCCTATAAGAAACTCTTT.

Only a few counts were recorded for this clone. Other nucleotide sequences from this sample produce the same CDR3. This rearrangement joins TRGV9 to TRGJP. The germline CDR1 and CDR2 sequences are GITISATS and ISYDGTV (reference sequence). V dropped 2 bases and J dropped 7; count of bases not matched to a gene: 5. The CDR3 loop spans 16 amino acids. Here the CDR3 reads CALWEGRELGKKIKVF. Written as DNA, the CDR3 is TGTGCCTTGTGGGAGGGCCGGGAGTTGGGCAAAAAAATCAAGGTATTT.

The table lists this clone with a few counts. The chain recombines TRGV4 with TRGJ1 or TRGJ2. V trimming: 0 bases; J trimming: 3 bases; junction bases outside the gene matches: 5. Germline CDR1 EGSTGY, CDR2 YDSYTSSV. This CDR3 is built from 14 residues. CDR3 residues: CATWDGPSYYKKLF. Written as DNA, the CDR3 is TGTGCCACCTGGGATGGGCCAAGTTATTATAAGAAACTCTTT.

The chain carries TRGV2 and TRGJ1 or TRGJ2. The junction had 9 bases not matched to a gene; V was cut back by 3 bases and J by 7 bases. Germline CDR1 EGSNGY, CDR2 YDSYNSKV. The CDR3 contains 13 residues. In nucleotides, the CDR3 is TGTGCCACCTGGGACACCCACGGGTATAAGAAACTCTTT. As protein: CATWDTHGYKKLF.

The V and J genes are TRGV2 and TRGJP2. This CDR3 contains 15 residues. CDR1 EGSNGY and CDR2 YDSYNSKV come from the germline V gene. Trimming cost V 0 bases and J 3 bases; bases outside gene matches: 4. The CDR3 nucleotides are TGTGCCACCTGGGACGGGAACGGTAGTGATTGGATCAAGACGTTT. It encodes CATWDGNGSDWIKTF.

In regard to this clone: A read error may account for a junction end that differs from germline. The chain couples TRGV9 to TRGJ1 or TRGJ2. CDR3 length equals 11 residues. Germline V CDR1 and CDR2: GITISATS, ISYDGTV (reference sequence). CDR3: CALWEARGKLF. CDR3 bases: TGTGCCTTGTGGGAGGCGCGGGGGAAACTCTTC.

This clone was detected only a few times. The gene calls are TRGV2 and TRGJP2. The CDR3 is made up of 14 amino acids. Germline V CDR1 and CDR2: EGSNGY, YDSYNSKV. The junction had 7 bases not matched to a gene; V was cut back by 5 bases and J by 4 bases. The CDR3 spells CATWGGSSDWIKTF. The CDR3 nucleotides are TGTGCCACCTGGGGGGGGTCTAGTGATTGGATCAAGACGTTT.

A few counts support this clone. The rearrangement joins TRGV9 to TRGJ1 or TRGJ2. This CDR3 spans 14 amino acids. The germline CDR1 and CDR2 sequences are GITISATS and ISYDGTV (reference sequence). V dropped 3 bases and J dropped 4; count of bases not matched to a gene: 9. The CDR3 bases are TGTGCCTTGTGGGAGACACTCCGATATTATAAGAAACTCTTT. It is translated as CALWETLRYYKKLF.

The rearrangement joins TRGV2 to TRGJP2. After removal of 4 bases from V and 8 bases from J, the junction contained 7 bases not matched to a gene. CDR3 length equals 13 residues. Per the germline V gene, CDR1 is EGSNGY and CDR2 is YDSYNSKV. CDR3 protein: CATWEGWDWIKTF. The DNA of the CDR3 is TGTGCCACCTGGGAAGGATGGGATTGGATCAAGACGTTT.